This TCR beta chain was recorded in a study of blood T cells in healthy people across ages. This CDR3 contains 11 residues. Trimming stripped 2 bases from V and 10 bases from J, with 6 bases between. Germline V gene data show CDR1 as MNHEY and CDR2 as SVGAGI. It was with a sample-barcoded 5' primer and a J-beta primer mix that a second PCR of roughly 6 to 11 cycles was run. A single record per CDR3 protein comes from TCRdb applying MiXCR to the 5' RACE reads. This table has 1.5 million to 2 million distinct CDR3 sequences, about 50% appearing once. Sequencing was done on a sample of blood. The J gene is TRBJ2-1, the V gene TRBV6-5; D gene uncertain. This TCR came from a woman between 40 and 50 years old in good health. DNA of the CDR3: TGTGCCAGCAGTTACCTTTGGGAGCAGTTCTTC. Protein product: CASSYLWEQFF.